This T cell receptor beta chain was recovered during a study of STAT5B mutations in CD4+ large granular lymphocyte leukemia. Study observations and caveats: Higher CD4+ than CD8+ T-LGLL clonality might reflect small sample size.

Sequencing was at survey level. Produced via immunoSEQ multiplex PCR; TCRdb's table is partial and in-frame only. The data hold about 33,000 clones, with 60% to 80% observed a single time. To note about this clone: Its matching antigen is unknown.

CDR3 length equals 14 residues. Deletions cut 1 base from V and 5 bases from J, with 11 bases between. The germline CDR1 and CDR2 sequences are KGHSH and LQKENI. Sequencing was done on a sample of CD4+ T cells from blood buffy coats. The chain uses TRBV18 and TRBJ2-5; D may correspond to TRBD1 or TRBD2 (5 bases each). This clonotype was sampled from a human donor in good health. CDR3 amino acids: CASSPQGSYETQYF. The CDR3 DNA follows: TGTGCCAGCTCACCACAGGGGAGCTATGAGACCCAGTACTTC.